These 13 T cell receptor beta chains were sequenced from one sample in a study of siplizumab effects on memory and regulatory T cells. TCRdb's table, derived via immunoSEQ multiplex PCR, lists solely in-frame clones and lacks some. This table holds tens of thousands of clones, 80% to 95% found once. The sample comprised CD8+ T cells sorted from blood. The receptors were gathered from a human donor in good health.

The V and J genes are TRBV27 and TRBJ1-5; perhaps TRBD1 as D (6 bases). In germline, CDR1 is MNHEY, CDR2 SMNVEV (reference sequence). Trimming took off 8 bases at V and 1 base at J, with 12 bases between the two ends. This CDR3 spans 14 amino acids. CDR3 sequence (DNA): TGTGCCAGCGGAACAGGGATGAGCAATCAGCCCCAGCATTTT. Amino acid sequence: CASGTGMSNQPQHF.

The CDR3 nucleotides read TGCAGCGTGAGAGGAGGGGACCGGACTGGCTACACCTTC. Translated, it gives CSVRGGDRTGYTF. The V gene is TRBV29-1, the J gene TRBJ1-2; D might be TRBD1 (5 bases). V gave up 6 bases and J gave up 7 bases, with 18 bases separating them. This CDR3 has 13 amino acids. Per germline, CDR1 SQVTM and CDR2 ANQGSEA.

This rearrangement joins TRBV6-1 to TRBJ2-2; D might be TRBD1 (5 bases). The CDR3 is made up of 18 amino acids. Germline CDR1 MNHNS, CDR2 SASEGT. V was pared by 1 base and J by 3 bases, with 18 bases between. The CDR3 region is CASSEVSLSTGDTGELFF. DNA for the CDR3: TGTGCCAGCAGTGAAGTTTCTCTAAGTACAGGCGACACCGGGGAGCTGTTTTTT.

This chain joins TRBV5-4 and TRBJ2-1; TRBD2 matches 13 bases. CDR3 length: 15 amino acids. Germline CDR1 SGHNT, CDR2 YYREEE (reference sequence). The J segment lost 7 bases and the V segment lost 2 bases, leaving 3 bases of the junction unmatched. The CDR3 is CASSLLAGGPNEQFF. The CDR3 region has the DNA TGTGCCAGCAGCTTACTAGCGGGAGGGCCGAATGAGCAGTTCTTC.

This chain links TRBV11-3 with TRBJ2-7; D unclear. The CDR3 sequence is 14 residues long. From germline, CDR1 is SGHNT and CDR2 YENEEA. The V gene lost 0 bases and the J gene lost 2 bases, with 8 bases spanning the gap. CDR3 region: CASSLDGNPYEQYF. The CDR3 DNA follows: TGTGCCAGCAGCTTAGATGGGAACCCCTACGAGCAGTACTTC.

This clone was seen once. The genes are TRBV30 and TRBJ2-7; perhaps TRBD2 as D (6 bases). The V gene lost 2 bases and the J gene lost 0 bases, with 8 bases spanning the gap. Germline-derived CDR1 and CDR2 are GTSNPN and SVGIG (reference sequence). The CDR3 spans 13 residues. The CDR3 sequence: CAWSSGHSYEQYF. The CDR3 coding sequence is TGTGCCTGGAGTAGCGGGCACTCCTACGAGCAGTACTTC.

V usage is TRBV2 and J usage is TRBJ2-7, with D possibly TRBD2 on 5 matching bases. V was clipped by 6 bases and J by 6 bases, with 15 bases between them. The CDR3 loop spans 13 amino acids. Germline V gives CDR1 SNHLY, CDR2 FYNNEI. CDR3: CASRDPLGSEQYF. DNA for the CDR3: TGTGCCAGCAGGGACCCCCTGGGGAGCGAGCAGTACTTC.

CDR3 in amino acids: CASSSRLAGGYEQYF. Written as DNA, the CDR3 is TGTGCCAGCAGTTCCAGACTAGCGGGGGGTTACGAGCAGTACTTC. The chain links TRBV11-2 to TRBJ2-7, with TRBD2 matching 13 bases. V shed 6 bases, J shed 4 bases, and the junction held 6 bases outside the gene matches. Germline CDR1 is SGHAT and CDR2 is FQNNGV. CDR3 length equals 15 residues.

This chain uses TRBV7-9 with TRBJ1-1; no firm D call. The V end lost 1 base, the J end lost 2 bases, and 8 bases lay between the germline ends. Germline V gene lookup returns CDR1 SEHNR and CDR2 FQNEAQ (reference sequence). This CDR3 has 14 residues. DNA for the CDR3: TGTGCCAGCAGCTTAGGAGGAGTTAACACTGAAGCTTTCTTT. Protein: CASSLGGVNTEAFF.

The rearrangement links TRBV7-9 to TRBJ2-3, with D perhaps matching TRBD1 (6 bases). The V gene lost 5 bases and the J gene lost 4 bases, with 19 bases spanning the gap. Germline CDR1 SEHNR, CDR2 FQNEAQ (reference sequence). This CDR3 has 16 residues. The CDR3 loop reads CASSPRSGRTADTQYF. The CDR3 coding sequence is TGTGCCAGCAGCCCCAGAAGTGGCCGGACAGCAGATACGCAGTATTTT.

This clone showed up just a few times. The chain uses TRBV9 and TRBJ1-5, with 8 bases matching TRBD1. V lost 3 bases and J lost 2; bases outside the gene matches: 1. Germline-derived CDR1 and CDR2 are SGDLS and YYNGEE. There are 14 residues in the CDR3. The CDR3 region is CASSETGGNQPQHF. The CDR3 DNA is TGTGCCAGCAGCGAGACAGGGGGCAATCAGCCCCAGCATTTT.

This clone was counted a few times. V gene TRBV19 combines with J gene TRBJ1-1, with 8 nucleotides matching TRBD1. The CDR3 is 14 residues long. V lost 4 bases to trimming and J lost 0 bases; unmatched junction nucleotides: 1. Germline V CDR1 and CDR2: LNHDA, SQIVND (reference sequence). The CDR3 spells CASSRTGLNTEAFF. The CDR3 nucleotides read TGTGCCAGTAGTAGGACAGGGTTGAACACTGAAGCTTTCTTT.

The chain couples TRBV18 to TRBJ2-3; D is possibly TRBD2 (6 bases). Germline-derived CDR1 and CDR2 are KGHSH and LQKENI. The ends were cut back, 3 bases at V and 5 bases at J, with 12 bases in the middle. The CDR3 covers 14 residues. CDR3 bases: TGTGCCAGCTCACCCCGGAGGGTTGAAGATACGCAGTATTTT. Amino acids: CASSPRRVEDTQYF. Drawing the rest from reference TRBV18 and TRBJ2-3, the complete variable domain is NAGVMQNPRHLVRRRGQEARLRCSPMKGHSHVYWYRQLPEEGLKFMVYLQKENIIDESGMPKERFSAEFPKEGPSILRIQQVVRGDSAAYFCASSPRRVEDTQYFGPGTRLTVL.